The clone carrying this T cell receptor (beta chain) was detected a few times. Its antigen is as yet unknown. Germline V gives CDR1 SGHTA, CDR2 FQGNSA. V was pared by 5 bases and J by 2 bases, with 12 bases between. This CDR3 has 14 amino acids. TCRdb's copy holds only in-frame clones and misses some; the assay was immunoSEQ multiplex PCR. The table has more than 140,000 clones, approximately 89% seen once. The data stem from a study of T cell responses to AZD1222 COVID-19 vaccine. General study findings and limits: The study identified only a handful of AZD1222 recipients as seropositive at baseline. The sample set comprised mostly white British donors with more females, and clonal diversity was possibly underestimated. CD4 TCRs covered the whole spike, strongest at regions 160-218 and 743-854.

Sample: peripheral blood, taken on day 0 of MenACWY control vaccination. The V and J genes are TRBV7-2 and TRBJ1-2; D unresolved. The sequence was collected from an adult in good health. This CDR3 reads CASSPRDGNYGYTF. The CDR3 DNA sequence: TGTGCCAGCAGCCCCCGTGACGGCAACTATGGCTACACCTTC.